The 18 T cell receptor beta chains below were found in one sample sequenced in a study of control samples from healthy donors and cancer patients. Using immunoSEQ multiplex PCR, the repertoire was profiled, and TCRdb retains in-frame clones only, with some absent. The table has about 120,000 clones, 80% to 90% seen once. Sequenced sample: PBMCs. The origin of the receptors is a woman aged 50 to 65 with colorectal cancer.

This chain uses TRBV6-5 with TRBJ2-1; TRBD2 agrees at 13 bases. This CDR3 has 15 residues. Germline V gene sequence: CDR1 MNHEY, CDR2 SVGAGI. J was trimmed by 11 bases and V by 2 bases; bases with no gene match: 6. In DNA form, the CDR3 reads TGTGCCAGCAGTTACGGGGGGGGGACTAGCGGGAAGCAGTTCTTC. It codes for CASSYGGGTSGKQFF.

This chain uses TRBV29-1 with TRBJ2-5; maybe TRBD1 (6 bases). The ends were cut back, 4 bases at V and 5 bases at J, with 11 bases in the middle. This CDR3 comprises 12 residues. Germline loops: CDR1 SQVTM, CDR2 ANQGSEA. CDR3 nucleotide sequence: TGCAGCGTTGGGTGGGGGCCGGAGACCCAGTACTTC. Translation: CSVGWGPETQYF. The full variable domain, completed using reference TRBV29-1 and TRBJ2-5, is SAVISQKPSRDICQRGTSLTIQCQVDSQVTMMFWYRQQPGQSLTLIATANQGSEATYESGFVIDKFPISRPNLTFSTLTVSNMSPEDSSIYLCSVGWGPETQYFGPGTRLLVL.

This clone was recorded a few times. The genes are TRBV19 and TRBJ2-6, with D possibly being TRBD2 (7 bases). In germline, CDR1 is LNHDA, CDR2 SQIVND (reference sequence). The CDR3 contains 18 residues. V was clipped by 1 base and J by 0 bases, with 13 bases between them. The DNA of the CDR3 is TGTGCCAGTAGTATAGTGGGGGGGCCGAGCTCTGGGGCCAACGTCCTGACTTTC. This gives the protein CASSIVGGPSSGANVLTF. Full variable domain (remainder filled in from reference TRBV19 and TRBJ2-6): DGGITQSPKYLFRKEGQNVTLSCEQNLNHDAMYWYRQDPGQGLRLIYYSQIVNDFQKGDIAEGYSVSREKKESFPLTVTSAQKNPTAFYLCASSIVGGPSSGANVLTFGAGSRLTVL.

This clone was seen once. CDR3 in amino acids: CASSLLGHGFTEAFF. The CDR3 DNA reads TGTGCCAGCAGTTTACTGGGGCATGGGTTCACTGAAGCTTTCTTT. This chain connects TRBV6-5 to TRBJ1-1; tentative D call: TRBD1 (5 bases). Deletions cut 4 bases from V and 4 bases from J, with 16 bases between. CDR1 MNHEY and CDR2 SVGAGI come from the germline V gene. The CDR3 totals 15 residues.

The rearrangement uses TRBV18 and TRBJ1-1; D is undetermined. The germline CDR1 and CDR2 sequences are KGHSH and LQKENI. Trimming took off 3 bases at V and 0 bases at J, with 5 bases between the two ends. The CDR3 sequence is 13 residues long. The CDR3 loop is CASSPTLNTEAFF. In nucleotides, the CDR3 is TGTGCCAGCTCACCGACACTGAACACTGAAGCTTTCTTT.

V and J are TRBV5-4 and TRBJ2-3; D not resolved. Germline-derived CDR1 and CDR2 are SGHNT and YYREEE (reference sequence). Trimming removed 2 bases at V and 6 bases at J, with 13 bases between. The CDR3 is 14 residues long. The CDR3 here is CASSFGLVFDTQYF. For the CDR3, the DNA is TGTGCCAGCAGCTTCGGTCTAGTCTTCGATACGCAGTATTTT.

The chain uses TRBV29-1 and TRBJ1-1, with TRBD1 as a possible D gene (5 bases). The CDR3 is 14 amino acids. Germline V lookup: CDR1 SQVTM, CDR2 ANQGSEA. Trimming pared 7 bases from V and 3 bases from J, leaving 18 bases between. The CDR3 loop is CSASEDRKYTEAFF. In DNA, the CDR3 is TGCAGCGCGTCCGAAGACAGAAAGTACACTGAAGCTTTCTTT.

This clone was recorded only once. This rearrangement joins TRBV7-2 to TRBJ1-2, with 7 bases aligning to TRBD1. Per the germline V gene, CDR1 is SGHTA and CDR2 is FQGNSA. V lost 0 bases, J lost 4 bases, and 5 bases stayed unmatched. CDR3 length equals 15 residues. The CDR3 is CASSLAGTEFYGYTF. CDR3 bases: TGTGCCAGCAGCTTAGCCGGGACAGAGTTCTATGGCTACACCTTC.

A single count supports this clone. J is TRBJ2-6 and V is TRBV19; D not certain. V was pared by 3 bases and J by 0 bases, with 6 bases between. The V gene's germline CDR1 is LNHDA and CDR2 SQIVND (reference sequence). The CDR3 is made up of 15 amino acids. The CDR3 nucleotides read TGTGCCAGTAGTATTCCTCGCTCTGGGGCCAACGTCCTGACTTTC. It encodes CASSIPRSGANVLTF.

CDR3 nucleotides: TGTGCCAGTATAGGGTCCTCTGGGGCCAACGTCCTGACTTTC. Translated, it gives CASIGSSGANVLTF. This chain links TRBV19 with TRBJ2-6; D remains ambiguous. Trimming removed 7 bases at V and 0 bases at J, with 7 bases between. There are 14 residues in the CDR3. Per the germline V gene, CDR1 is LNHDA and CDR2 is SQIVND (reference sequence).

The J gene is TRBJ2-3, the V gene TRBV11-1; 8 nucleotides line up with TRBD2. The junction had 5 bases not matched to a gene; V was cut back by 6 bases and J by 0 bases. Germline V lookup: CDR1 SGHAT, CDR2 FQDESV (reference sequence). The CDR3 loop spans 15 amino acids. The CDR3 protein is CASSLRGGSTDTQYF. CDR3 DNA sequence: TGTGCCAGCAGTCTCCGGGGGGGCAGCACAGATACGCAGTATTTT.

This clone has more than one count but fewer than ten. This sequence joins TRBV11-3 and TRBJ1-1; 9 positions match TRBD1. CDR1 SGHNT and CDR2 YENEEA come from the germline V gene. V lost 5 bases and J lost 5; bases outside the gene matches: 9. The CDR3 is 15 residues long. CDR3 sequence reads: CASSPTGQGLTEAFF. In DNA, the CDR3 is TGTGCCAGCAGCCCGACGGGACAGGGATTAACTGAAGCTTTCTTT. Together with reference TRBV11-3 and TRBJ1-1, the CDR3 gives the full variable domain: EAGVVQSPRYKIIEKKQPVAFWCNPISGHNTLYWYLQNLGQGPELLIRYENEEAVDDSQLPKDRFSAERLKGVDSTLKIQPAELGDSAVYLCASSPTGQGLTEAFFGQGTRLTVV.

Remarks on this clone: The same CDR3 is also encoded by other DNA sequences in this sample. The chain recombines TRBV19 with TRBJ1-6; TRBD1 agrees at 7 bases. V lost 5 bases, J lost 1 base, and 5 bases stayed unmatched. CDR1 and CDR2 from the germline V gene are LNHDA and SQIVND (reference sequence). The CDR3 is made up of 16 amino acids. The DNA of the CDR3 is TGTGCCAGTAGTCCTGCAGGGGGTTCCTATAATTCACCCCTCCACTTT. Amino acids: CASSPAGGSYNSPLHF.

The chain recombines TRBV10-1 with TRBJ2-1; unclear D gene. CDR1 is WNHNN, CDR2 SYGVQD, per germline (reference sequence). This CDR3 comprises 14 residues. Trimming left V 0 bases short and J 9 bases short, with 12 bases between. CDR3 region: CASSESPQHREQFF. The CDR3 DNA is TGCGCCAGCAGTGAGTCCCCCCAACACCGTGAGCAGTTCTTC.

The rearrangement joins TRBV9 to TRBJ2-5, with 12 bases aligning to TRBD1. V was pared by 0 bases and J by 5 bases, with 8 bases of the junction left unmatched. Germline loops: CDR1 SGDLS, CDR2 YYNGEE. This CDR3 region has 17 residues. As DNA, the CDR3 is TGTGCCAGCAGCGTAGGAGGGGGACAGGGGGCGTGGGAGACCCAGTACTTC. Amino acid sequence: CASSVGGGQGAWETQYF.

The rearrangement joins TRBV4-2 to TRBJ2-3; TRBD2 is a possible D gene (5 bases). The germline V gene encodes CDR1 LGHNA and CDR2 YNFKEQ. The length of the CDR3 is 15 residues. With 3 bases removed from V and 5 bases from J, the gap between germline ends came to 15 bases. This chain's CDR3 is CASSHERLPEDTQYF. CDR3 sequence (DNA): TGTGCCAGCAGCCATGAGCGGCTACCAGAAGATACGCAGTATTTT.

This clone occurred a few times. As DNA, the CDR3 is TGTGCCAGCAGTATCCGGACAGGGAACACCGGGGAGCTGTTTTTT. It codes for CASSIRTGNTGELFF. V and J are TRBV28 and TRBJ2-2; 7 bases agree with TRBD1. CDR1 and CDR2 (germline): MDHEN, SYDVKM. The CDR3 is made up of 15 amino acids. The J segment lost 1 base and the V segment lost 5 bases, leaving 4 bases of the junction unmatched.

Regarding this clone: Other DNA sequences from this sample encode an identical CDR3 as well. V and J are TRBV29-1 and TRBJ2-2, with 14 bases that match TRBD2. Per the germline V gene, CDR1 is SQVTM and CDR2 is ANQGSEA. The CDR3 contains 15 residues. Germline trimming cut 6 bases from V and 6 bases from J; bases unmatched to any gene: 6. As DNA, the CDR3 is TGCAGCGTCTCGACTAGCGGGGGGGCTGCCGGGGAGCTGTTTTTT. It encodes CSVSTSGGAAGELFF.